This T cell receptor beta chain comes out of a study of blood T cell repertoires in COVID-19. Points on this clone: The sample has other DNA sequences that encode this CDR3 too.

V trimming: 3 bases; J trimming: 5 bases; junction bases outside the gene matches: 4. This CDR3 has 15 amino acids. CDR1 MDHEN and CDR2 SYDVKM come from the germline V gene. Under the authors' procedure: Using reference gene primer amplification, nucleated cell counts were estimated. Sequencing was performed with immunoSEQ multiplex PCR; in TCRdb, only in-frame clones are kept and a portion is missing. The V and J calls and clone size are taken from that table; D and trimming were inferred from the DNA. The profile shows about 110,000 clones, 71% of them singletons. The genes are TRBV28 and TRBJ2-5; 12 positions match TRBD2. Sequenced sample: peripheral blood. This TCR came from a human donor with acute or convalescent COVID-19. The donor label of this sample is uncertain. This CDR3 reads CASSLTSGGQETQYF. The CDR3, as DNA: TGTGCCAGCAGTTTGACTAGCGGGGGTCAGGAGACCCAGTACTTC. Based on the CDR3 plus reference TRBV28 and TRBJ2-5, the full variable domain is DVKVTQSSRYLVKRTGEKVFLECVQDMDHENMFWYRQDPGLGLRLIYFSYDVKMKEKGDIPEGYSVSREKKERFSLILESASTNQTSMYLCASSLTSGGQETQYFGPGTRLLVL.